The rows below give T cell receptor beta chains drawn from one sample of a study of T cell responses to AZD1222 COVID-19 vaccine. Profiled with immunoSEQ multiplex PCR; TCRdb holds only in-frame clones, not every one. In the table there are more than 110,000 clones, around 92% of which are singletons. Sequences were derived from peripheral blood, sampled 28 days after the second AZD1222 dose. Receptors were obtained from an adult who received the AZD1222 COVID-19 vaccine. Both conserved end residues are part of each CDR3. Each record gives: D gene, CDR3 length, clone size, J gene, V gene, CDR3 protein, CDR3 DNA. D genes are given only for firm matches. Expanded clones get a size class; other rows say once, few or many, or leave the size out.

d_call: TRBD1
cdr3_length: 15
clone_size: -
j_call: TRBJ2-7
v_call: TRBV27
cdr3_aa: CASSFTGVSSYEQYF
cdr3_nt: TGTGCCAGCAGTTTCACAGGGGTTAGCTCCTACGAGCAGTACTTC

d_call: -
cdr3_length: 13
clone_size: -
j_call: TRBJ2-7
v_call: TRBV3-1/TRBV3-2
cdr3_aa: CASSLRGDYEQYF
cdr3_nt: TGTGCCAGCAGCCTTAGGGGTGACTACGAGCAGTACTTC

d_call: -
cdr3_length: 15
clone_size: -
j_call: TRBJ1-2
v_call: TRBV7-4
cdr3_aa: CASSLGAGTNYGYTF
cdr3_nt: TGTGCCAGCAGCTTAGGGGCAGGGACTAACTATGGCTACACCTTC

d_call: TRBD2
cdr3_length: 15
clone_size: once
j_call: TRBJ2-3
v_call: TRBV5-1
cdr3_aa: CASSLLGGSTDTQYF
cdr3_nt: TGCGCCAGCAGCTTGCTGGGAGGGAGCACAGATACGCAGTATTTT

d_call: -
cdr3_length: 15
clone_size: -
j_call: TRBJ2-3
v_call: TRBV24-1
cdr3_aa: CATSDFGEVTDTQYF
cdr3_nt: TGTGCCACCAGTGATTTCGGGGAGGTCACAGATACGCAGTATTTT

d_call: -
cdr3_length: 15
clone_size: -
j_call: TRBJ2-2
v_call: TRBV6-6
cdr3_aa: CASTQWGVNTGELFF
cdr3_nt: TGTGCCAGCACCCAATGGGGAGTTAACACCGGGGAGCTGTTTTTT

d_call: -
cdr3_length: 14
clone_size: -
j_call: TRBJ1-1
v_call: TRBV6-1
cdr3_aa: CASSEVQGNTEAFF
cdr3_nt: TGTGCCAGCAGTGAGGTACAGGGGAACACTGAAGCTTTCTTT

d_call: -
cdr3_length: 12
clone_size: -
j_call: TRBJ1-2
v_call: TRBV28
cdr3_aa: CASNRGGDGYTF
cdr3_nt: TGTGCCAGCAATCGGGGGGGCGATGGCTACACCTTC

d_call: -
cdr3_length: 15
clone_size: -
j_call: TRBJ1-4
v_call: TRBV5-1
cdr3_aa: CASTPRGNPDEKLFF
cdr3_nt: TGCGCCAGCACCCCGAGGGGTAATCCTGATGAAAAACTGTTTTTT

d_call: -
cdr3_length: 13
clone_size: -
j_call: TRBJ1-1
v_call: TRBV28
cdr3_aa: CASSFWQGREAFF
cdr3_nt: TGTGCCAGCAGTTTCTGGCAGGGTAGAGAAGCTTTCTTT

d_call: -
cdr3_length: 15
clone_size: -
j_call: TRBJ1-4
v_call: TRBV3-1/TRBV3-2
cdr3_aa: CASRREQDNNEKLFF
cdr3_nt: TGTGCCAGCAGGCGCGAACAAGATAATAATGAAAAACTGTTTTTT

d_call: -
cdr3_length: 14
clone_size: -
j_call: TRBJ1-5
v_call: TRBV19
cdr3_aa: CASTPRSLNQPQHF
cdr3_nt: TGTGCCAGTACCCCTCGGTCCCTTAATCAGCCCCAGCATTTT

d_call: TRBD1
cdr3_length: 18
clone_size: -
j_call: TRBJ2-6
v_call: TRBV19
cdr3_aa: CASSIRDSITSGANVLTF
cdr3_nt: TGTGCCAGTAGTATAAGGGACAGTATCACCTCTGGGGCCAACGTCCTGACTTTC

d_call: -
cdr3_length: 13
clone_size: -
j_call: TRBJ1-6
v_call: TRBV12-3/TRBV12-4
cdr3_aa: CASSLGYREGLHF
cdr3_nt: TGTGCCAGCAGTTTAGGTTACAGGGAGGGCCTCCACTTT

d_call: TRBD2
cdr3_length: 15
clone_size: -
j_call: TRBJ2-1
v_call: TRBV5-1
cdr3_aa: CASSLAGLEYGEQFF
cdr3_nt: TGCGCCAGCAGCTTGGCGGGACTAGAGTACGGTGAGCAGTTCTTC

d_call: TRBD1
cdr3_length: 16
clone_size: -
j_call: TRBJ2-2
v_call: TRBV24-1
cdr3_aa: CATSEAGTGSTGELFF
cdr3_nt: TGTGCCACCAGTGAAGCCGGGACAGGGAGTACCGGGGAGCTGTTTTTT